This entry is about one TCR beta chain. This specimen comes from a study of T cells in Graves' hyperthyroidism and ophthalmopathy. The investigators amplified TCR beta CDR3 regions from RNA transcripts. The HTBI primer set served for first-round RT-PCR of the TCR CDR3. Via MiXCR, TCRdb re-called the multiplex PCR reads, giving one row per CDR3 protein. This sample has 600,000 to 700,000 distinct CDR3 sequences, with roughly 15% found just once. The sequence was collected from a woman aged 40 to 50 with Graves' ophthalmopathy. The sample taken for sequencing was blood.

CDR3 amino acids: CSARSGGGPGELFF. The DNA for the CDR3 is TGCAGTGCTAGAAGCGGGGGAGGGCCCGGGGAGCTGTTTTTT. The rearrangement links TRBV20-1 to TRBJ2-2, with 8 bases identical to TRBD2. CDR1 DFQATT and CDR2 SNEGSKA come from the germline V gene (reference sequence). This CDR3 is built from 14 residues. With 2 bases clipped from V and 6 bases from J, the junction kept 5 bases outside the gene matches.